The subject of this entry is one T cell receptor beta chain. This clone has more than one count but fewer than ten. There is no known antigen for this receptor. No much larger clone is present one base from it, and per-base qualities are unavailable. Genomic DNA was isolated from the sorted cells so that the TCRbeta CDR3 region could be sequenced. TCRbeta CDR3 regions were sequenced using the immunoSEQ Assay. What TCRdb holds here is the immuneACCESS table cut down to in-frame rearrangements. Part of the clones is not present; checked against another copy, under half of the missing clones reflect an unresolved V gene, and the others are unexplained. A total of about 52,000 clones appear in this sample, about 90% of them only once. The top ten constitute 6.5% to 7.5% of the sample. The CDR3, from cysteine to phenylalanine, totals 15 residues. Only the CDR3 part of the read is kept: 45 bases, read in frame from the first base. CDR1 and CDR2, looked up from the germline V gene (reference sequence), are SGHKS and YYEKEE. Trimming takes 4 bases off V and 3 bases off J; junction bases not matched to a gene: 10.

The trial excluded patients who had a history of autoimmune disease or who were on systemic immunosuppression. Peripheral blood for TCR sequencing was collected from all dose cohorts at baseline, on cycle 4 day 1, and on cycle 7 day 1. The samples were drawn from a first-in-human, open-label, multicenter phase I dose-escalation trial of ivuxolimab. The trial enrolled adults with locally advanced or metastatic head and neck squamous cell, hepatocellular, melanoma or renal cell carcinoma. Before TCR sequencing, CD4+ T cells and CD8+ T cells were sorted from peripheral blood as separate populations. This record belongs to a study of OX40 agonist ivuxolimab in advanced cancers. With respect to the entire study: Ivuxolimab, which targeted the costimulatory receptor OX40 (CD134), was an agonistic, fully human IgG2 monoclonal antibody. In the dose-escalation cohort, around four fifths of patients were male, and the mean age was roughly 60 years, with a range of roughly 20 to 80. Intravenous ivuxolimab was administered to patients every 2 weeks at six dose levels: 0.01, 0.1, 0.3, 1.5, 3 and 10 mg/kg. Of the approximately 53 patients in dose escalation, approximately 20 had hepatocellular carcinoma, roughly 15 had melanoma, 9 had renal cell carcinoma and 9 had head and neck cancer. Partial responses were achieved by three dose-escalation patients, of whom one had hepatocellular carcinoma and two had cutaneous melanoma. Peripheral TCRbeta sequencing aimed to test whether ivuxolimab altered TCR sequence diversity and caused clonal T-cell expansion. Patients were allowed to have had prior anti-PD-1, anti-PD-L1 or anti-CTLA-4 therapy, and around 37% of the dose-escalation patients had previously received checkpoint inhibitors. The paper covers the monotherapy dose-escalation part of the phase I ivuxolimab trial, which included N ≈ 52 patients.

Overall study outcomes, separate from this receptor: Clonal expansion of both CD4+ and CD8+ blood T cells was observed from baseline to week 6 at doses 0.1 to 3.0 mg/kg. In partial responders in the 0.1-3.0 mg/kg groups, normalized peripheral clonal expansion was found to be among the lowest, especially among CD8+ T cells. After ivuxolimab, more expanded clones were found on average in CD8+ T cells than in CD4+ T cells. The antigen specificity of the peripheral T cells that underwent clonal expansion was not determined. Low levels of normalized T-cell clonal expansion were also shown by some nonresponding patients.

The sequence was collected from an adult with an advanced solid tumor such as melanoma, head and neck, liver or kidney cancer. Material: CD4+ or CD8+ T cells sorted from blood, obtained in a trial of the OX40 agonist ivuxolimab. The sequence is built from TRBV5-5 and TRBJ2-7, and TRBD1 aligns with 7 junction nucleotides. The base sequence is TGTGCCAGCAGCCCGAGGGGGCTAGACAGCTACGAGCAGTACTTC. It translates to CASSPRGLDSYEQYF.